What follows are 16 T cell receptor beta chains derived from one specimen sequenced in a study of identical twins. MiXCR, applied by TCRdb to the 5' RACE reads, yields one record per CDR3 protein. The sample lists fewer than 650,000 distinct CDR3 sequences; 7.1% were seen once. This sample was also put to use in a study of yellow fever vaccine responses in identical twins.

The sample consisted of PBMCs. These receptors all stem from a woman aged 18-30 years in good health.

The chain employs TRBV20-1 and TRBJ2-5; a possible D gene is TRBD2 (5 bases). The CDR3 runs to 13 residues. Trimming left V 3 bases short and J 5 bases short, with 13 bases between. Germline-derived CDR1 and CDR2 are DFQATT and SNEGSKA (reference sequence). The CDR3 DNA reads TGCAGTGCTAGCGGGGTGGGCGTTGAGACCCAGTACTTC. It encodes CSASGVGVETQYF.

This clonotype has a handful of counts. The chain joins TRBV28 to TRBJ1-3, with D unresolved. The germline V and J ends were trimmed by 3 bases and 2 bases, with 11 bases remaining between them. This CDR3 is 15 amino acids long. The germline CDR1 and CDR2 sequences are MDHEN and SYDVKM. CDR3 protein: CASSLPGSAGNTIYF. The DNA of the CDR3 is TGTGCCAGCAGTTTGCCTGGGAGCGCTGGAAACACCATATATTTT.

This clonotype was picked up a small number of times. The rearrangement links TRBV12-3 or TRBV12-4 to TRBJ2-3, with TRBD1 matching 10 bases. V shed 3 bases and J 5 bases; nucleotides not matched to a gene: 5. CDR3 size: 15 residues. The CDR3 DNA sequence: TGTGCCAGCAGTTTTGACAGGGGGCGGGTAGATACGCAGTATTTT. Translation gives CASSFDRGRVDTQYF.

Only a few counts were recorded for this clonotype. The gene calls are TRBV5-1 and TRBJ1-6; a weak D match, TRBD1 (5 bases). Germline V CDR1 and CDR2: SGHRS, YFSETQ. The CDR3 totals 16 residues. Trimming cost V 4 bases and J 7 bases, with 18 bases left between them. CDR3 in amino acids: CASSGVSGPRNSPLHF. CDR3 nucleotide sequence: TGCGCCAGCAGCGGGGTGTCGGGACCGCGGAATTCACCCCTCCACTTT.

This sequence joins TRBV20-1 and TRBJ1-1, with TRBD1 matching over 8 bases. The CDR3 is made up of 14 amino acids. V was clipped by 3 bases and J by 1 base; unmatched bases: 4. In germline, CDR1 is DFQATT, CDR2 SNEGSKA (reference sequence). CDR3 sequence: CSARKTGANTEAFF. The DNA of the CDR3 is TGCAGTGCTAGGAAGACAGGGGCGAACACTGAAGCTTTCTTT.

CDR3 residues: CASRRPSGGGTGELFF. CDR3 nucleotide sequence: TGTGCCAGCAGACGCCCTAGCGGGGGCGGTACCGGGGAGCTGTTTTTT. This chain joins TRBV12-3 or TRBV12-4 and TRBJ2-2; 10 bases agree with TRBD2. The V gene end was trimmed by 6 bases and the J gene end by 5 bases; junction bases not matched to a gene: 9. CDR3 size: 16 residues.

Many counts were recorded for this clonotype. J is TRBJ2-1 and V is TRBV11-2; D might be TRBD1 (6 bases). This CDR3 contains 14 residues. V shed 2 bases and J shed 8 bases, with 13 bases lying between them. Germline V lookup: CDR1 SGHAT, CDR2 FQNNGV. CDR3 nucleotide sequence: TGTGCCAGCAGCTTAACCATACAGGGCCATGAGCAGTTCTTC. It yields the protein CASSLTIQGHEQFF.

The V call is TRBV12-3 or TRBV12-4, the J call TRBJ2-2; 8 positions match TRBD2. This CDR3 contains 16 residues. J gave up 3 bases and V 9 bases, and 12 bases lay outside the gene matches. CDR3 sequence: CASGSRGLVHTGELFF. The DNA for the CDR3 is TGTGCCAGTGGATCCCGGGGACTAGTTCACACCGGGGAGCTGTTTTTT.

This clonotype has a count of ten or more. This chain uses TRBV28 with TRBJ2-1; D might be TRBD1 (6 bases). Trimming stripped 6 bases from V and 0 bases from J, with 21 bases between. Germline CDR1 reads MDHEN; CDR2 reads SYDVKM. This CDR3 has 18 residues. The CDR3 DNA is TGTGCCAGCAGCTATGACAGGACCGACTACGTCTCCTACAATGAGCAGTTCTTC. Its protein is CASSYDRTDYVSYNEQFF.

This clonotype was observed a few times. This chain links TRBV12-3 or TRBV12-4 with TRBJ2-7; the match to TRBD2 covers 8 bases. V was pared by 1 base and J by 5 bases, with 7 bases of the junction left unmatched. CDR3 length: 15 amino acids. This CDR3 is CASSLGAGGLHEQYV. The DNA for the CDR3 is TGTGCCAGCAGTTTAGGGGCGGGGGGCCTTCACGAGCAGTACGTC.

The V and J genes are TRBV7-9 and TRBJ2-1, with 7 bases matching TRBD2. The J segment lost 7 bases and the V segment lost 1 base, leaving 7 bases of the junction unmatched. Germline V gene sequence: CDR1 SEHNR, CDR2 FQNEAQ (reference sequence). CDR3 size: 15 residues. CDR3 coding DNA: TGTGCCAGCAGCTTAGGGGCGGGAGCCCCAAATGAGCAGTTCTTC. As protein: CASSLGAGAPNEQFF.

The genes are TRBV28 and TRBJ2-7, with 9 nucleotides matching TRBD1. Germline CDR1 and CDR2: MDHEN and SYDVKM. The trim removed 3 bases at V and 3 bases at J, leaving 6 bases unmatched. CDR3 length: 15 residues. The CDR3 DNA sequence: TGTGCCAGCAGTTTGGGTACAGGGGGCATCTACGAGCAGTACTTC. It translates to CASSLGTGGIYEQYF.

This clonotype has at least ten counts. The gene calls are TRBV5-1 and TRBJ2-2; 7 nucleotides match TRBD1. There are 17 residues in the CDR3. Germline V gene data show CDR1 as SGHRS and CDR2 as YFSETQ. The V segment lost 3 bases and the J segment 1 base; nucleotides outside the gene matches: 9. The CDR3 is CASSSTPTGQNTGELFF. DNA for the CDR3: TGCGCCAGCAGCTCAACGCCGACAGGGCAGAACACCGGGGAGCTGTTTTTT.

This clonotype occurred many times. The chain employs TRBV4-1 and TRBJ2-3; D may be TRBD2 (6 bases). The V gene lost 0 bases and the J gene lost 4 bases, with 17 bases spanning the gap. The CDR3 runs 17 residues. The germline V gene has CDR1 MGHRA and CDR2 YSYEKL. CDR3 loop: CASSQDSPTSWSDTQYF. The DNA for the CDR3 is TGCGCCAGCAGCCAAGATTCCCCTACTAGCTGGTCAGATACGCAGTATTTT.

The chain recombines TRBV6-1 with TRBJ1-6, with TRBD1 matching over 9 bases. The CDR3 extends over 15 amino acids. The germline V gene encodes CDR1 MNHNS and CDR2 SASEGT. V lost 6 bases, J lost 8 bases, and 8 bases stayed unmatched. The CDR3 sequence: CASRPPTGGHSPLHF. DNA of the CDR3: TGTGCCAGCAGGCCCCCGACAGGGGGGCATTCACCCCTCCACTTT.

This chain connects TRBV27 to TRBJ2-7; TRBD2 agrees at 7 bases. The CDR3 sequence is 13 residues long. V lost 5 bases and J lost 6; bases outside the gene matches: 7. Looked up from germline, CDR1 is MNHEY and CDR2 is SMNVEV (reference sequence). The CDR3 loop reads CASSMTSLGEQYF. DNA of the CDR3: TGTGCCAGCAGTATGACTAGCTTAGGCGAGCAGTACTTC.